This T cell receptor beta chain was observed in a study of T-cell memory formation after mild COVID-19. Points from the study as a whole: Chiefly within CM and EM were the contracting CD4+ clones; CD8+ ones were within EMRA. In second-wave clones peaking day 37, SARS-CoV-2 specificity remained unconfirmed. Clones that got smaller from day 15 to 85 had even CD4/CD8, while clones growing later tipped toward CD4+.

The V end lost 1 base, the J end lost 3 bases, and 12 bases lay between the germline ends. The CDR3 has 15 amino acids. Germline lookup yields CDR1 SEHNR and CDR2 FQNEAQ (reference sequence). Constant-segment primers were used for 5'RACE, and the resulting TCR alpha and TCR beta cDNA libraries carried sample barcodes and UMIs. MiXCR, run by TCRdb on the 5' RACE reads, gives a single entry per CDR3 protein. This sample has about 140,000 distinct CDR3 sequences, with 14% found just once. The sample holds many counts of this clonotype. The antigen remains unidentified. Sequencing was performed on PBMCs or a T cell subset sorted from them (not recorded which). This sequence was found in an adult woman who had mild COVID-19 (a few samples of this study predate the infection). Cell type and time point are not known. V usage is TRBV7-9 and J usage is TRBJ1-1; tentative D call: TRBD1 (5 bases). The DNA for the CDR3 is TGTGCCAGCAGCTTAGGAATAGGGGAGGACACTGAAGCTTTCTTT. Translated, it gives CASSLGIGEDTEAFF. Filled out from reference TRBV7-9 and TRBJ1-1, the complete variable domain reads DTGVSQNPRHKITKRGQNVTFRCDPISEHNRLYWYRQTLGQGPEFLTYFQNEAQLEKSRLLSDRFSAERPKGSFSTLEIQRTEQGDSAMYLCASSLGIGEDTEAFFGQGTRLTVV.